The sequence of this T cell receptor (beta chain) was determined in a study of T cell repertoires in cytomegalovirus infection. Study-wide results and limits: CMV-specific TCR beta clonotypes restricted by HLA-C dominated the ex vivo response. Totalled public TCR beta family frequency picked out people who carried CMV plus the relevant HLA.

V was pared by 1 base and J by 11 bases, with 17 bases between. The CDR3 runs 14 residues. CDR1 and CDR2 from the germline V gene are MNHNS and SASEGT. MiXCR, applied by TCRdb to the reads, yields one record per CDR3 protein. The sample contains a few hundred thousand distinct CDR3 sequences, over 15% of which appear only once. In its sample, this clonotype was seen many times. Its target is not known. The rearrangement links TRBV6-1 to TRBJ1-1; D might be TRBD1 (5 bases). This clonotype originated in a human donor in good health (CMV status not recorded). Some clones in this sample may be carry-over from other donors' samples. Sequenced: CD8+ T cells from PBMCs. CDR3 region: CASSEGGASFGAFF. The DNA for the CDR3 is TGTGCCAGCAGTGAAGGTGGGGCGAGTTTCGGGGCTTTCTTT.